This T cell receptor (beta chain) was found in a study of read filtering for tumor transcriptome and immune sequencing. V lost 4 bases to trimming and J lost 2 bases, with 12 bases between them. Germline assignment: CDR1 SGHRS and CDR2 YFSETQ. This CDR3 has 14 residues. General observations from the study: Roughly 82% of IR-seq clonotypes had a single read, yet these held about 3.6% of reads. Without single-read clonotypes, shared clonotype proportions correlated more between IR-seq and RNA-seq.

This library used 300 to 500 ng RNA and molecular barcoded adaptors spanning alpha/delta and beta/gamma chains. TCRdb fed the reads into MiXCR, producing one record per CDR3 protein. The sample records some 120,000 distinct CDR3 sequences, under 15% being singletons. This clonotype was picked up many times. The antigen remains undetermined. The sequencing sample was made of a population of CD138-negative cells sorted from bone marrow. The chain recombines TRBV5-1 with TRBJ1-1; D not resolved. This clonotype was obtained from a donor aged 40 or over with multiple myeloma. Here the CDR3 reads CASSPREGNTEAFF. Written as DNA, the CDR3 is TGCGCCAGCAGCCCCCGAGAGGGAAACACTGAAGCTTTCTTT.